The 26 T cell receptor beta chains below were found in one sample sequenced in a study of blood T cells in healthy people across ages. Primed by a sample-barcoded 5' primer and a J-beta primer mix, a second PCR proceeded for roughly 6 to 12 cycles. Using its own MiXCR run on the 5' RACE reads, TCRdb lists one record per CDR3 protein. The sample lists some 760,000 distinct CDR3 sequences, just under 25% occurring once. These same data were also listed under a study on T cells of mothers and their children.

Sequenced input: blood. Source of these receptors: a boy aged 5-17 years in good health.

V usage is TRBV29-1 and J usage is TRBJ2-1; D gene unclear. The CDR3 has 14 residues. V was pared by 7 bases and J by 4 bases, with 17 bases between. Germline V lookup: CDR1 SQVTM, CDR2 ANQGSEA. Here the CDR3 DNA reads TGCAGCGCCCACCCGCTACTCCGATACAATGAGCAGTTCTTC. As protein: CSAHPLLRYNEQFF.

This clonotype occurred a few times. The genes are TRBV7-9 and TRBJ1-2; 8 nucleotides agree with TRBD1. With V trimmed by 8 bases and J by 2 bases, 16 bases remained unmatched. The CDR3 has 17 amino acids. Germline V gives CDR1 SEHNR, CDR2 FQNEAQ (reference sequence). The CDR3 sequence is CASGKTGANVLNYGYTF. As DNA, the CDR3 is TGTGCCAGCGGGAAGACAGGGGCTAACGTCCTCAACTATGGCTACACCTTC.

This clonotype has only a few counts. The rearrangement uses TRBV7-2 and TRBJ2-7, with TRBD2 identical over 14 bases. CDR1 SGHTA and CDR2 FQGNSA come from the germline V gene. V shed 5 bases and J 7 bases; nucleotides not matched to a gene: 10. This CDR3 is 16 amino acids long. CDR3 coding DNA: TGTGCCAGCAGCCCACTTGGGACTAGCGGGAGTCGAGAGCAGTACTTC. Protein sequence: CASSPLGTSGSREQYF. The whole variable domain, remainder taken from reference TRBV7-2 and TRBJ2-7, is GAGVSQSPSNKVTEKGKDVELRCDPISGHTALYWYRQSLGQGLEFLIYFQGNSAPDKSGLPSDRFSAERTGGSVSTLTIQRTQQEDSAVYLCASSPLGTSGSREQYFGPGTRLTVT.

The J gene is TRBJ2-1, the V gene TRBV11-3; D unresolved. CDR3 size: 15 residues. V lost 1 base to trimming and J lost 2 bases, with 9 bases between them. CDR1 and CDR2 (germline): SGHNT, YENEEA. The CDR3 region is CASSLAQLTYNEQFF. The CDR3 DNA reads TGTGCCAGCAGCTTAGCCCAGCTCACCTACAATGAGCAGTTCTTC.

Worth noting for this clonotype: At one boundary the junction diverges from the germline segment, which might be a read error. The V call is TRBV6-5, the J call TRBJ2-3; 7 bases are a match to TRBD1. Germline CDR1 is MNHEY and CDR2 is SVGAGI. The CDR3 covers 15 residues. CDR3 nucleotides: TGTGCCAGCAGTTGGGGACAGTCTAGCACAGATACGCGGTATTTT. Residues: CASSWGQSSTDTRYF.

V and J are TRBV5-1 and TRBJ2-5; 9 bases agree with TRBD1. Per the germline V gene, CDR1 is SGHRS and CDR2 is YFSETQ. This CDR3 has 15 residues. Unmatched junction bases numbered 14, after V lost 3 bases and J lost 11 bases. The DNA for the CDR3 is TGCGCCAGCAGCTCCGGGACAGGGTCCGCTCTAGGGCAGTACTTC. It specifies CASSSGTGSALGQYF.

CDR3 nucleotides: TGCAGCGCGGGACAGGGCTTGTACGAGCAGTACTTC. This gives the protein CSAGQGLYEQYF. The V and J genes are TRBV29-1 and TRBJ2-7; 9 bases line up with TRBD1. This CDR3 has 12 residues. Germline V gene lookup returns CDR1 SQVTM and CDR2 ANQGSEA. Trimming took 7 bases from V and 4 from J; bases not matched to a gene: 5.

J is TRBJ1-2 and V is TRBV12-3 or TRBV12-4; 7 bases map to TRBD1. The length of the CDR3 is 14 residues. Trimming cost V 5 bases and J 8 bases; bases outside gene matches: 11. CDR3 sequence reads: CASSDPDRERGYTF. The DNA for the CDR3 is TGTGCCAGCAGTGACCCCGACAGGGAGCGGGGCTACACCTTC.

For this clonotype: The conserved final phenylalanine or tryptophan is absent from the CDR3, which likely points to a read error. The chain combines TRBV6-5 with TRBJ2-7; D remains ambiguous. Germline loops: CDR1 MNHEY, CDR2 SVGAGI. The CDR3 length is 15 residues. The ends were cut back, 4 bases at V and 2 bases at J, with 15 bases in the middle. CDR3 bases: TGTGCCAGCAGTTCCTTGACTGGACGAGCCTACGAGCAGTACCTC. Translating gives CASSSLTGRAYEQYL.

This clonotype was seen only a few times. The CDR3 here is CASTKGGYTQETQYF. CDR3 nucleotide sequence: TGTGCCAGCACTAAAGGGGGGTACACCCAAGAGACCCAGTACTTC. This chain uses TRBV12-3 or TRBV12-4 with TRBJ2-5; D may be TRBD1 or TRBD2 (6 bases each). V was cut by 7 bases and J by 1 base, with 16 bases left in between. CDR3 length: 15 amino acids.

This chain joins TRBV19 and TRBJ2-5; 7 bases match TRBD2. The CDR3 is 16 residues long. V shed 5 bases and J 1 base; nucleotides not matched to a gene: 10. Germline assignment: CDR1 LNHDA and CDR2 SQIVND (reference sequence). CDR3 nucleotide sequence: TGTGCCAGTAGTCGGGGTCTAGCGGAACTCCAAGAGACCCAGTACTTC. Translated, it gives CASSRGLAELQETQYF.

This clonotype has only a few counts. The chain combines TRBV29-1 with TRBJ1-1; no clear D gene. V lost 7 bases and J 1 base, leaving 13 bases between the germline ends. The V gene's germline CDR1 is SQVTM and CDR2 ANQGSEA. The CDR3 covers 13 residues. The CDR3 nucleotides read TGCAGCGCCCTTGGGGTTACGAACACTGAAGCTTTCTTT. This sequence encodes CSALGVTNTEAFF. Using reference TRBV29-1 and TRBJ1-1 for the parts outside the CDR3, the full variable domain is SAVISQKPSRDICQRGTSLTIQCQVDSQVTMMFWYRQQPGQSLTLIATANQGSEATYESGFVIDKFPISRPNLTFSTLTVSNMSPEDSSIYLCSALGVTNTEAFFGQGTRLTVV.

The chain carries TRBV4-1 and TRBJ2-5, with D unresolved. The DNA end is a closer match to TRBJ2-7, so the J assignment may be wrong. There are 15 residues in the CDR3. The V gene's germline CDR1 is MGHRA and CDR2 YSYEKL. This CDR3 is CASSQGISSTYEQYF. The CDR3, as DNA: TGCGCCAGCAGCCAAGGGATAAGCAGCACCTACGAGCAGTACTTC.

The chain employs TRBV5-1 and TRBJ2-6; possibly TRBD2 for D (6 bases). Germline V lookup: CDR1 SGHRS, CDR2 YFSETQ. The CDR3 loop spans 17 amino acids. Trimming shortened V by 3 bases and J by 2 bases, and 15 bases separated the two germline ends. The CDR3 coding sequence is TGCGCCAGCAGCTCCAGGGAAAGGGAGGCTGGGGCCAACGTCCTGACTTTC. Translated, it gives CASSSREREAGANVLTF.

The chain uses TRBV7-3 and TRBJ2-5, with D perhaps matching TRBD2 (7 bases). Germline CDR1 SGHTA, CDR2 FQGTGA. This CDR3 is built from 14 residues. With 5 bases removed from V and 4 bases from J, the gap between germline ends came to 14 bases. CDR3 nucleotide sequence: TGTGCCAGCAGCCCAAGGGGGGGGATAGAGACCCAGTACTTC. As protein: CASSPRGGIETQYF.

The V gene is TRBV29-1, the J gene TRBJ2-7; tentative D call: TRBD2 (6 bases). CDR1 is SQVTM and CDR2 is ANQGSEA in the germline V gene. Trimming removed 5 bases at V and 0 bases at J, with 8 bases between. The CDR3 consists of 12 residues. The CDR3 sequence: CSVWGDSYEQYF. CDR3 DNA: TGCAGCGTTTGGGGGGACTCCTACGAGCAGTACTTC.

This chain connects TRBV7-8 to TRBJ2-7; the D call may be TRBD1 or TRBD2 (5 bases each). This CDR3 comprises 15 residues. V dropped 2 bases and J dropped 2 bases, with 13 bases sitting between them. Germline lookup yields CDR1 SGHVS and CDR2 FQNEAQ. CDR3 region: CASSLHQGPAYEQYF. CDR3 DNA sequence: TGTGCCAGCAGCTTACACCAGGGACCAGCCTACGAGCAGTACTTC.

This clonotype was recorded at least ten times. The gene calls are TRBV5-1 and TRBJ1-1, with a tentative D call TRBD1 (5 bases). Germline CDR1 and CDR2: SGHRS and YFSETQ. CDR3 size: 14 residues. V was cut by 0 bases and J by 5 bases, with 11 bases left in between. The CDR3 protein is CASSLEPGRTEAFF. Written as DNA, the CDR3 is TGCGCCAGCAGCTTGGAGCCGGGACGGACTGAAGCTTTCTTT.

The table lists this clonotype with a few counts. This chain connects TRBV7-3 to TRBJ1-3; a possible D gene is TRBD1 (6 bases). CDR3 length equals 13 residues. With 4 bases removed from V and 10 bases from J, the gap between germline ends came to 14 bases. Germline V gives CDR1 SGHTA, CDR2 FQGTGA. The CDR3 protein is CASSSTQGSTIYF. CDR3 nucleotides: TGTGCCAGCAGCTCCACACAGGGTTCTACCATATATTTT. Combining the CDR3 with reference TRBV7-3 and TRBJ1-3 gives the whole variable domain GAGVSQTPSNKVTEKGKYVELRCDPISGHTALYWYRQSLGQGPEFLIYFQGTGAADDSGLPNDRFFAVRPEGSVSTLKIQRTERGDSAVYLCASSSTQGSTIYFGEGSWLTVV.

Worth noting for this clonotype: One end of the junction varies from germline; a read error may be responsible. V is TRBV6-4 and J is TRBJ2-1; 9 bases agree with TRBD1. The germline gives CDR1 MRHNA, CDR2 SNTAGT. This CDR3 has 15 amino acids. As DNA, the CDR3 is TGTGCCGGCAGCGTGGGACAGGGTAACTTCAATGAGCAGTTCTTC. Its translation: CAGSVGQGNFNEQFF.

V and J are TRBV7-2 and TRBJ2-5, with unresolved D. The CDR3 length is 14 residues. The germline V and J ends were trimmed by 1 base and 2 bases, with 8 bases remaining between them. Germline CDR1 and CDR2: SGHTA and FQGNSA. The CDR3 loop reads CASSLEIGQETQYF. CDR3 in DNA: TGTGCCAGCAGCTTAGAAATCGGTCAAGAGACCCAGTACTTC.

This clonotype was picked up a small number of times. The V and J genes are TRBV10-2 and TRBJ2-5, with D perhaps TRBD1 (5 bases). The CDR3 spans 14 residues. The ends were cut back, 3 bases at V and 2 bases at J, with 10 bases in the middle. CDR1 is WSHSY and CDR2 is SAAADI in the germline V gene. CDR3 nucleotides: TGCGCCAGCAGTGAAGGGGCCCAACAAGAGACCCAGTACTTC. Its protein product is CASSEGAQQETQYF.

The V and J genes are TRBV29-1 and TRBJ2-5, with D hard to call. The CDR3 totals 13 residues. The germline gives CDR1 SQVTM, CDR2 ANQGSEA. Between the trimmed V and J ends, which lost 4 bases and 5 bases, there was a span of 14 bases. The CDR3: CSVVTSVWETQYF. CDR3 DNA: TGCAGCGTTGTAACGTCGGTGTGGGAGACCCAGTACTTC.

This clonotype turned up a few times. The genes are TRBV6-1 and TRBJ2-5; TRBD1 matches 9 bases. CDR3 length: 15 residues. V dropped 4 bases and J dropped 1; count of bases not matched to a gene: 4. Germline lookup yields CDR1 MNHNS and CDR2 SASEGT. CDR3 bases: TGTGCCAGCAGTGTTAACAGGGGGCCCCAAGAGACCCAGTACTTC. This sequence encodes CASSVNRGPQETQYF.

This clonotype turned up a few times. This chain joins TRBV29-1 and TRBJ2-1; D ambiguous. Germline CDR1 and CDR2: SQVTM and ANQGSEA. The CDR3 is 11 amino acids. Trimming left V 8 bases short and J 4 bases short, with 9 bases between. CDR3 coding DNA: TGCAGCAACTTAAATTACAATGAGCAGTTCTTC. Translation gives CSNLNYNEQFF.

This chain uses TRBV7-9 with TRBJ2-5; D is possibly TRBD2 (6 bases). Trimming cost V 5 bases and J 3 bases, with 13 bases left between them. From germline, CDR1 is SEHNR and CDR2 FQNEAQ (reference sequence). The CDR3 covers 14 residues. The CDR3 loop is CASSRMEGEETQYF. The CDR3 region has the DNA TGTGCCAGCAGCCGAATGGAGGGCGAAGAGACCCAGTACTTC. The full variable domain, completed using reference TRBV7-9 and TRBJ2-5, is DTGVSQNPRHKITKRGQNVTFRCDPISEHNRLYWYRQTLGQGPEFLTYFQNEAQLEKSRLLSDRFSAERPKGSFSTLEIQRTEQGDSAMYLCASSRMEGEETQYFGPGTRLLVL.